Listed here are 20 T cell receptor beta chains from one sample, sequenced in a study of blood T cell repertoires in COVID-19. Using immunoSEQ multiplex PCR, the repertoire was profiled, and TCRdb retains in-frame clones only, with some absent. The repertoire holds approximately 200,000 clones, with 84% as singletons. Sequenced: PBMCs or T cells enriched from blood (not recorded which). These receptors all come from a man aged 60 to 69 who had recovered from COVID-19.

This chain links TRBV7-8 with TRBJ1-1; 9 bases are a match to TRBD1. The CDR3 sequence is 16 residues long. Germline CDR1 reads SGHVS; CDR2 reads FQNEAQ. The V segment lost 2 bases and the J segment 6 bases; nucleotides outside the gene matches: 10. CDR3 sequence reads: CASSLTTGTGIPEAFF. CDR3 nucleotides: TGTGCCAGCAGCTTAACCACCGGGACAGGGATCCCTGAAGCTTTCTTT.

The chain links TRBV7-6 to TRBJ2-3; TRBD1 matches at 9 bases. Germline-derived CDR1 and CDR2 are SGHVS and FNYEAQ. The CDR3 runs 15 residues. J lost 5 bases, V lost 4 bases, and 7 bases had no gene match. The CDR3 bases are TGTGCCAGCAGCTCCAACAGGGGGCGTGGAGATACGCAGTATTTT. It is translated as CASSSNRGRGDTQYF.

CDR3 DNA sequence: TGTGCCAGCAGCCTGCAGACTAGCGGGGGATCCGTAGGAGAGACCCAGTACTTC. Protein product: CASSLQTSGGSVGETQYF. This chain joins TRBV3-1 (or the pseudogene TRBV3-2) and TRBJ2-5; 12 bases are a match to TRBD2. V lost 4 bases to trimming and J lost 4 bases; unmatched junction nucleotides: 13. The CDR3 sequence is 18 residues long. Germline V gene lookup returns CDR1 LGHDT and CDR2 YNNKEL (reference sequence).

CDR3 amino acids: CASRPTGGDNQPQHF. For the CDR3, the DNA is TGTGCCAGCAGACCTACAGGGGGGGACAATCAGCCCCAGCATTTT. The chain couples TRBV28 to TRBJ1-5; 8 bases map to TRBD1. CDR1 is MDHEN, CDR2 SYDVKM, per germline. V gave up 6 bases and J gave up 3 bases; unmatched junction bases: 7. The CDR3 covers 15 residues.

This clone was found a few times. The CDR3 DNA sequence: TGTGCCAGCAGCTTGGGAGGAGACAGGGGGTCCGATGGCTACACCTTC. Translation gives CASSLGGDRGSDGYTF. V and J are TRBV5-4 and TRBJ1-2, with 9 nucleotides matching TRBD1. There are 16 residues in the CDR3. V gave up 0 bases and J gave up 6 bases; unmatched junction bases: 9. The germline V gene has CDR1 SGHNT and CDR2 YYREEE (reference sequence).

The chain uses TRBV15 and TRBJ1-2; D is unclear. This CDR3 spans 13 amino acids. V lost 0 bases and J lost 4, with 6 bases in between. Germline V CDR1 and CDR2: LNHNV, YYDKDF (reference sequence). The CDR3, as DNA: TGTGCCACCAGCAGAGATAGCATCTATGGCTACACCTTC. Translation gives CATSRDSIYGYTF.

This clone was detected a few times. The chain recombines TRBV5-6 with TRBJ1-2, with 10 bases that match TRBD1. This CDR3 region has 14 residues. Germline CDR1 is SGHDT and CDR2 is YYEEEE. Unmatched junction bases numbered 7, after V lost 4 bases and J lost 7 bases. This chain's CDR3 is CASSRDRGHGGYTF. CDR3 coding DNA: TGTGCCAGCAGCCGCGACAGGGGGCACGGTGGCTACACCTTC.

The rearrangement joins TRBV18 to TRBJ1-2; perhaps TRBD1 as D (6 bases). The CDR3 is 16 residues long. Germline values: CDR1 KGHSH, CDR2 LQKENI. V lost 3 bases and J lost 2, with 16 bases in between. The CDR3 nucleotides read TGTGCCAGCTCACCGTCCCGACAGGCAGCGAACTATGGCTACACCTTC. Protein product: CASSPSRQAANYGYTF. Together with reference TRBV18 and TRBJ1-2, the CDR3 gives the full variable domain: NAGVMQNPRHLVRRRGQEARLRCSPMKGHSHVYWYRQLPEEGLKFMVYLQKENIIDESGMPKERFSAEFPKEGPSILRIQQVVRGDSAAYFCASSPSRQAANYGYTFGSGTRLTVV.

CDR3 sequence (DNA): TGCGCCAGCAGCCAAGATCTTGTCTCGGTAGGACTCTCTGGAAACACCATATATTTT. Amino acids: CASSQDLVSVGLSGNTIYF. The V gene is TRBV4-3, the J gene TRBJ1-3; D is unresolved. CDR3 length equals 19 residues. The V end lost 0 bases, the J end lost 0 bases, and 18 bases lay between the germline ends. Germline assignment: CDR1 LGHNA and CDR2 YSLEER.

The V and J genes are TRBV4-1 and TRBJ2-5; TRBD2 is a possible D gene (6 bases). The germline gives CDR1 MGHRA, CDR2 YSYEKL. Deletions cut 4 bases from V and 1 base from J, with 13 bases between. This CDR3 is 15 amino acids long. The DNA of the CDR3 is TGCGCCAGCAGCCTTGTAGGTAGCGGCCAAGAGACCCAGTACTTC. It yields the protein CASSLVGSGQETQYF.

This clone has a handful of counts. V usage is TRBV20-1 and J usage is TRBJ1-2; D is unresolved. V gave up 4 bases and J gave up 8 bases, with 8 bases separating them. CDR3 length equals 10 residues. Germline assignment: CDR1 DFQATT and CDR2 SNEGSKA (reference sequence). DNA of the CDR3: TGCAGTGCTAAGTCAGAAGGCTACACCTTC. Amino acids: CSAKSEGYTF.

This clone has only a few counts. The rearrangement joins TRBV6-1 to TRBJ2-2; D possibly corresponds to TRBD2 (5 bases). There are 15 residues in the CDR3. The germline CDR1 and CDR2 sequences are MNHNS and SASEGT. Trimming left V 1 base short and J 4 bases short, with 10 bases between. This CDR3 is CASSEGRAGTGELFF. CDR3 DNA sequence: TGTGCCAGCAGTGAAGGACGGGCGGGCACCGGGGAGCTGTTTTTT.

The count of this clone is one. This sample includes further DNA sequences coding for the same CDR3. DNA for the CDR3: TGCGCCAGCAGCTTGGGAGGGGGCGAAGAAAAACTGTTTTTT. Protein product: CASSLGGGEEKLFF. The chain carries TRBV5-1 and TRBJ1-4; TRBD1 aligns across 7 bases. The CDR3 totals 14 residues. CDR1 and CDR2 (germline): SGHRS, YFSETQ. Trimming cost V 0 bases and J 8 bases; bases outside gene matches: 4.

The rearrangement links TRBV19 to TRBJ1-1; D not certain. CDR3 length: 13 residues. CDR1 and CDR2 (germline): LNHDA, SQIVND (reference sequence). The V and J ends lost 6 bases and 0 bases respectively, with 8 bases between them. The CDR3 reads CASSRSMNTEAFF. The CDR3 DNA reads TGTGCCAGTAGCCGGAGTATGAACACTGAAGCTTTCTTT.

The genes are TRBV4-2 and TRBJ1-1, with D possibly being TRBD1 (5 bases). Germline values: CDR1 LGHNA, CDR2 YNFKEQ. V lost 1 base, J lost 0 bases, and 12 bases lay in between. This CDR3 has 16 residues. The CDR3 sequence: CASSQGPGTMNTEAFF. In nucleotides, the CDR3 is TGTGCCAGCAGCCAAGGGCCAGGGACTATGAACACTGAAGCTTTCTTT.

For this clone: Distinct nucleotide sequences in the sample also encode this CDR3. This chain uses TRBV5-1 with TRBJ1-2; TRBD1 is a possible D gene (6 bases). Trimming pared 0 bases from V and 4 bases from J, leaving 7 bases between. CDR1 is SGHRS and CDR2 is YFSETQ in the germline V gene. The CDR3 sequence is 13 residues long. DNA for the CDR3: TGCGCCAGCAGCTTGGAACAGGGCTATGGCTACACCTTC. This codes for CASSLEQGYGYTF.

This chain joins TRBV29-1 and TRBJ2-7, with a possible D match to TRBD1 (5 bases). The CDR3 contains 11 residues. Trimming shortened V by 2 bases and J by 5 bases, and 7 bases separated the two germline ends. Germline-derived CDR1 and CDR2 are SQVTM and ANQGSEA. CDR3 in DNA: TGCAGCGTTGAAAGGGGCCACGAGCAGTACTTC. It yields the protein CSVERGHEQYF.

The chain has TRBV6-2 or TRBV6-3 and TRBJ1-5; possibly TRBD1 for D (6 bases). The CDR3 has 15 residues. Germline V lookup: CDR1 MNHEY, CDR2 SVGEGT. Trimming left V 4 bases short and J 4 bases short, with 14 bases between. The CDR3 DNA is TGTGCCAGCAGTTTCCCGGGACAAAAAAATCAGCCCCAGCATTTT. Protein: CASSFPGQKNQPQHF.

This clone turned up a few times. The chain links TRBV5-5 to TRBJ1-5; D is possibly TRBD1 (5 bases). CDR1 is SGHKS and CDR2 is YYEKEE in the germline V gene (reference sequence). V lost 0 bases to trimming and J lost 0 bases, with 10 bases between them. The CDR3 runs to 16 residues. CDR3 residues: CASSLVGGDSNQPQHF. The CDR3 nucleotides are TGTGCCAGCAGCTTGGTCGGGGGGGATAGCAATCAGCCCCAGCATTTT.

The rearrangement links TRBV5-8 to TRBJ2-3, with a possible D match to TRBD2 (6 bases). V lost 0 bases and J lost 8, with 16 bases in between. CDR1 SGHTS and CDR2 YDEGEE come from the germline V gene. The CDR3 has 15 residues. The CDR3 reads CASSLGDSYGGTQYF. The CDR3 coding sequence is TGTGCCAGCAGCTTGGGGGACTCCTATGGTGGTACGCAGTATTTT.